A single sample gave rise to the 5 T cell receptor beta chains below, sequenced in a study of shared clonotypes between healthy human individuals. The table came from immunoSEQ multiplex PCR; TCRdb's copy has only in-frame clones and leaves some out. The profile shows about 2.5 million clones, roughly 92% of them singletons. Sequencing used naive CD4+ T cells from PBMCs. Subset meaning: CD45RA+ positively selected. These receptors were obtained from a man aged 18 to 30 in good health. Some clones in this sample may be carry-over from other donors' samples.

The V gene is TRBV30, the J gene TRBJ2-5, with no clear D. Near its end, the DNA agrees better with TRBJ2-7, so the J call may be wrong. Looked up from germline, CDR1 is GTSNPN and CDR2 is SVGIG (reference sequence). This CDR3 has 11 residues. The CDR3 sequence is CAWSRTYEQYF. The CDR3 DNA is TGTGCCTGGAGCCGGACCTACGAGCAGTACTTC.

V gene TRBV5-1 combines with J gene TRBJ2-5, with 7 bases matching TRBD2. V was pared by 4 bases and J by 5 bases, with 11 bases of the junction left unmatched. Germline CDR1 SGHRS, CDR2 YFSETQ. This CDR3 is 15 amino acids long. Here the CDR3 reads CASSPRSGGGETQYF. The CDR3 nucleotides read TGCGCCAGCAGCCCCCGGTCGGGGGGAGGGGAGACCCAGTACTTC. The full variable domain, its missing parts supplied by reference TRBV5-1 and TRBJ2-5, is KAGVTQTPRYLIKTRGQQVTLSCSPISGHRSVSWYQQTPGQGLQFLFEYFSETQRNKGNFPGRFSGRQFSNSRSEMNVSTLELGDSALYLCASSPRSGGGETQYFGPGTRLLVL.

The V gene is TRBV5-8, the J gene TRBJ2-5, with D possibly being TRBD1 (5 bases). The germline V gene has CDR1 SGHTS and CDR2 YDEGEE. The CDR3 contains 14 residues. The V and J ends lost 7 bases and 5 bases respectively, with 18 bases between them. The CDR3 bases are TGTGCCAGCTTGGACATTTCAGGACGGGAGACCCAGTACTTC. It is translated as CASLDISGRETQYF.

The V call is TRBV2, the J call TRBJ1-4, with 8 bases lining up with TRBD1. J lost 3 bases, V lost 4 bases, and 4 bases had no gene match. CDR1 SNHLY and CDR2 FYNNEI come from the germline V gene. The CDR3 consists of 15 residues. CDR3 in amino acids: CASSGPTGANEKLFF. The CDR3 region has the DNA TGTGCCAGCAGTGGTCCGACAGGGGCTAATGAAAAACTGTTTTTT. The variable domain in full, with the rest retrieved from reference TRBV2 and TRBJ1-4, is EPEVTQTPSHQVTQMGQEVILRCVPISNHLYFYWYRQILGQKVEFLVSFYNNEISEKSEIFDDQFSVERPDGSNFTLKIRSTKLEDSAMYFCASSGPTGANEKLFFGSGTQLSVL.

CDR3 bases: TGTGCCAGCAGCTTGCTAACCGGGAGGGTTTACGGGGAGCTGTTTTTT. Residues: CASSLLTGRVYGELFF. The chain combines TRBV5-6 with TRBJ2-2; 8 positions agree with TRBD2. The CDR3 loop spans 16 amino acids. Germline-derived CDR1 and CDR2 are SGHDT and YYEEEE. Unmatched junction bases numbered 9, after V lost 1 base and J lost 7 bases. The whole variable domain, filled in from reference TRBV5-6 and TRBJ2-2, reads DAGVTQSPTHLIKTRGQQVTLRCSPKSGHDTVSWYQQALGQGPQFIFQYYEEEERQRGNFPDRFSGHQFPNYSSELNVNALLLGDSALYLCASSLLTGRVYGELFFGEGSRLTVL.